Described below is a single T cell receptor beta chain sequence and its context. Its specificity is not known. Per the germline V gene, CDR1 is GTSNPN and CDR2 is SVGIG (reference sequence). V was shortened by 5 bases and J by 1 base, with 5 bases between the two germline ends. This CDR3 is built from 12 residues. This sample was taken from a study of beta chain features in type 1 diabetes. The study reverse transcribed the entire isolated RNA, so it sequenced expressed TCRB transcripts. Sequencing was performed with immunoSEQ multiplex PCR; in TCRdb, only in-frame clones are kept and a portion is missing. Of 300,000 to 400,000 clones listed, 9.5% to 11% were seen once; the top ten hold 0.015%. Notes on the study in general: TCRB repertoires of naive, central memory and Treg cells appeared more similar among patients than among healthy donors.

The clonotype comes from a woman aged 25 to 39 in good health. The chain combines TRBV30 with TRBJ1-4; D remains ambiguous. Source material: naive CD4+ T cells from blood. The CDR3 region has the DNA TGTGCCTGGGGCCGAACTAATGAAAAACTGTTTTTT. Translated: CAWGRTNEKLFF.